This T cell receptor beta chain came from a study of shared clonotypes between healthy human individuals. Looking at the study overall: The study drew on two women and a few men aged 18 to 49 as donors. General study findings and limits: Enrolling few donors narrowed the genetic and exposure-history diversity that was represented.

This CDR3 contains 13 residues. V shed 6 bases, J shed 8 bases, and the junction held 6 bases outside the gene matches. Germline CDR1 SEHNR, CDR2 FQNEAQ (reference sequence). Terminally differentiated effector memory CD45RA+ cells were excluded by CCR7 positive selection of CD45RO-negative cells. Nashville, Tennessee was home to all donors, each a Caucasian adult. On this clone: Its antigen is undetermined.

Assay: immunoSEQ multiplex PCR; the TCRdb copy retains only in-frame clones and omits some. The repertoire holds hundreds of thousands of clones, with roughly 96% as singletons. The sequenced sample was naive CD8+ T cells sorted from blood. The rearrangement uses TRBV7-9 and TRBJ2-1; 8 bases agree with TRBD1. The sequence was collected from a woman in her 30s in good health. The CDR3 DNA follows: TGTGCCAGCAGGCGGACAGGGAGCGATGAGCAGTTCTTC. This codes for CASRRTGSDEQFF.